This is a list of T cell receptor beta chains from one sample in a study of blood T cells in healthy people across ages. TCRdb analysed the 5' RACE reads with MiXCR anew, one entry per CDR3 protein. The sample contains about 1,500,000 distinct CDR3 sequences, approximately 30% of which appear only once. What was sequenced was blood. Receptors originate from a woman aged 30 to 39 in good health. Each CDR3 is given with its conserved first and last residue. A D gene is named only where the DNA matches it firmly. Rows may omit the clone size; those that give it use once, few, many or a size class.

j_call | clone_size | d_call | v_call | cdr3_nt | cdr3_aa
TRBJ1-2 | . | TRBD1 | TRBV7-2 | TGTGCCAGCAGCTTAGGACAGGGCTGCGGCTACACCTTC | CASSLGQGCGYTF
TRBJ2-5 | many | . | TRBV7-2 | TGTGCCAGCAGTTTTGCCGGGAGAGGAGAGACCCAGTACTTC | CASSFAGRGETQYF
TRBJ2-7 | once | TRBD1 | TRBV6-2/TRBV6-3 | TGTGCCAGCAGTTACTGGGACAGGCCCCCCTACGAGCAGTACTTC | CASSYWDRPPYEQYF
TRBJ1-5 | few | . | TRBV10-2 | TGCGCCAGCAGTGGGACCGATCAGCCCCAGCATTTT | CASSGTDQPQHF
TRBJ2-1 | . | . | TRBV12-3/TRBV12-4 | TGTGCCAGCAATACGGTAACGGGGCCCTACAATGAGCAGTTCTTC | CASNTVTGPYNEQFF
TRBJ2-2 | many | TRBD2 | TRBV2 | TGTGCCAGCAGTTTCACTAGCGGGGGGACCAACACCGGGGAGCTGTTTTTT | CASSFTSGGTNTGELFF
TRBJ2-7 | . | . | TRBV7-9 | TGTGCCAGCAGTCCTCCCGGGACCTACTCCTACGAGCAGTACTTC | CASSPPGTYSYEQYF
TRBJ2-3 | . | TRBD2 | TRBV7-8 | TGTGCCAGCAGCTTAGGTTCTAGCGGGGTGGGGGATACGCAGTATTTT | CASSLGSSGVGDTQYF
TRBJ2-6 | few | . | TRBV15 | TGTGCCACCAGCAGAGATCCCTGGGGTTCAGGGGGGGGCTCTGGGGCCAACGTCCTGACTTTC | CATSRDPWGSGGGSGANVLTF
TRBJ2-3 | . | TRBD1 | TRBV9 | TGTACCAGCAGCGTAGGGACAGGGAGCACAGATACGCAGTATTTT | CTSSVGTGSTDTQYF
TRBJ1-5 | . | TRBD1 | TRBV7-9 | TGTGCCAGCAGCCTTACTGACAGGGATCAGCCCCAGCATTTT | CASSLTDRDQPQHF
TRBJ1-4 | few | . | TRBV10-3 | TGTGCCATCAGTGAGTCGGGGAGGGGGAATGAAAAACTGTTTTTT | CAISESGRGNEKLFF
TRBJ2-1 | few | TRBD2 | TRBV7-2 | TGTGCCAGCAGCTTAGAAATTAGTGAGGGGAGGGGTCGAGAGCAGTTCTTC | CASSLEISEGRGREQFF
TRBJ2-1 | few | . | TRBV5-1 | TGCGCCAGCAGCTTCCCCCCCGGACAGATCTCCTACAATGAGCAGTTCTTC | CASSFPPGQISYNEQFF
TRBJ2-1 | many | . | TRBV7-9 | TGTGCCAGCAGCCCACGTGGGGGGGCTATCTCCTACAATGAGCAGTTCTTC | CASSPRGGAISYNEQFF
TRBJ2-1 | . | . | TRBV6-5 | TGTGCCAGCACCGCCGACTACAATGAGCAGTTCTTC | CASTADYNEQFF
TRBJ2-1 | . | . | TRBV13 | TGTGCCAGCAGCCCGAGCCGGTGGGTCCCAGGTGAGCAGTTCTTC | CASSPSRWVPGEQFF